Following are 15 T cell receptor beta chains from one sample sequenced in a study of T cell clonality in common variable immunodeficiency. Data came from immunoSEQ multiplex PCR; TCRdb stores just in-frame clones and leaves some out. The profile covers around 50,000 clones, none occurring a single time. Sequencing input: peripheral blood mononuclear cells. These receptors originate from a person aged 18-70 years in good health.

This clone was seen ten or more times. Read coverage stops 3 residues before the CDR3 terminus; the germline J gene supplies the remainder. V is TRBV19 and J is TRBJ2-5; D not certain. V dropped 0 bases and J dropped 2 bases, with 7 bases sitting between them. The CDR3 runs to 14 residues. The V gene's germline CDR1 is LNHDA and CDR2 SQIVND (reference sequence). Incomplete CDR3 DNA: TGTGCCAGTAGTATAGAACACCTGCAAGAGACC. Its protein is CASSIEHLQET. The CDR3, in full, reads CASSIEHLQETQYF.

In this sample, this clone turned up many times. CDR3 DNA (partial): TGTGCCAGCAGCCCGACAGGAGCTAGCACAGATACG. Its protein is CASSPTGASTDT. The full-length CDR3 reads as CASSPTGASTDTQYF. V is TRBV6-4 and J is TRBJ2-3, with a weak D call TRBD1 (6 bases). The read finishes 3 residues shy of the CDR3 end, and the germline J gene is used to complete it. The CDR3 consists of 15 residues. Per germline, CDR1 MRHNA and CDR2 SNTAGT. Trimming cost V 6 bases and J 0 bases, with 13 bases left between them.

As concerns this clone: Read data end 3 residues before the CDR3 end; the end is taken from the germline J gene. The chain recombines TRBV13 with TRBJ2-7; 9 bases fit TRBD1. The CDR3 sequence is 15 residues long. Germline V gives CDR1 PRHDT, CDR2 FYEKMQ (reference sequence). V dropped 5 bases and J dropped 3; count of bases not matched to a gene: 8. The DNA read from the CDR3 is TGTGCCAGCAGCGAGGGGACAGGGAGTAACTACGAG. This sequence encodes CASSEGTGSNYE. The entire CDR3 protein reads CASSEGTGSNYEQYF.

Turning to this clone: From the germline J gene comes the end of the CDR3, since the read stops 3 residues before it. This chain links TRBV19 with TRBJ2-7; tentatively, D is TRBD1 (5 bases). The germline CDR1 and CDR2 sequences are LNHDA and SQIVND (reference sequence). The ends were cut back, 0 bases at V and 6 bases at J, with 9 bases in the middle. The CDR3 has 13 residues. CDR3 sequence reads: CASSIDADTEQYF. The sequenced CDR3 bases are TGTGCCAGTAGTATAGATGCGGACACCGAG.

Worth noting for this clone: The read ends 3 residues before the CDR3 terminus; that terminus is restored from the germline J gene. The chain combines TRBV5-1 with TRBJ2-5; the match to TRBD2 covers 7 bases. CDR1 and CDR2 (germline): SGHRS, YFSETQ. The length of the CDR3 is 15 residues. Partial CDR3 DNA: TGCGCCAGCACCATGGGCGGGGGTAGCACAGATACC. This gives the protein CASTMGGGSTDT. The complete CDR3 protein is CASTMGGGSTDTQYF.

The table lists this clone with many counts. The read falls 3 residues short of the CDR3 end, and the missing part is taken from the germline J gene. The V call is TRBV12-3 or TRBV12-4, the J call TRBJ2-7; D is unresolved. The CDR3 sequence is 11 residues long. Trimming stripped 6 bases from V and 5 bases from J, with 8 bases between. Incomplete CDR3 DNA: TGTGCCAGCAGCCTGTACAACGAG. This gives the protein CASSLYNE. The whole CDR3 protein is CASSLYNEQYF.

This clone came up many times. Read coverage stops 3 residues before the CDR3 terminus; the germline J gene supplies the remainder. The chain links TRBV7-2 to TRBJ2-3, with TRBD2 identical over 7 bases. Germline V lookup: CDR1 SGHTA, CDR2 FQGNSA. The V segment lost 5 bases and the J segment 2 bases; nucleotides outside the gene matches: 7. The CDR3 is 15 residues long. The CDR3 loop reads CASSPSGANTDTQYF. CDR3 bases read: TGTGCCAGCAGCCCCAGCGGGGCCAACACAGATACG.

This clone occurred many times. The read is 3 residues too short to cover the CDR3 end, so that end is filled in from the germline J gene. The genes are TRBV19 and TRBJ2-3; 8 bases align to TRBD1. Germline V gene lookup returns CDR1 LNHDA and CDR2 SQIVND (reference sequence). Trimming cost V 3 bases and J 1 base; bases outside gene matches: 3. The CDR3 sequence is 15 residues long. The CDR3 loop is CASSMTGVGTDTQYF. The CDR3 DNA, read in part, is TGTGCCAGTAGTATGACAGGGGTGGGCACAGATACG.

This clone showed up many times. The read stops 3 residues short of the end of the CDR3; the missing end is completed from the germline J gene. V gene TRBV5-6 combines with J gene TRBJ1-1; possible D gene TRBD1, 5 bases. Trimming removed 4 bases at V and 2 bases at J, with 12 bases between. Germline values: CDR1 SGHDT, CDR2 YYEEEE. This CDR3 contains 14 residues. The chain's CDR3 is CASSLGWGNTEAFF. Incomplete CDR3 DNA: TGTGCCAGCAGCCTGGGATGGGGCAACACTGAA.

A remark on this clone: The sequence runs out 3 residues before the end of the CDR3; the remainder is reconstructed from the germline J gene. This rearrangement joins TRBV19 to TRBJ1-2; TRBD1 aligns across 8 bases. Germline values: CDR1 LNHDA, CDR2 SQIVND (reference sequence). This CDR3 spans 14 amino acids. CDR3 bases read: TGTGCCAGTACCATTGGGACAGGAGACTACGAC. It encodes CASTIGTGDYD. The complete CDR3 protein is CASTIGTGDYDYTF.

At least ten counts were recorded for this clone. From the germline J gene comes the end of the CDR3, since the read stops 3 residues before it. This chain joins TRBV19 and TRBJ2-7; the match to TRBD2 covers 13 bases. V dropped 6 bases and J dropped 2; count of bases not matched to a gene: 4. There are 15 residues in the CDR3. CDR1 is LNHDA and CDR2 is SQIVND in the germline V gene (reference sequence). The covered CDR3 bases are TGTGCCAGTAGGGGACTAGCGGGGAAGACCTACGAG. This encodes CASRGLAGKTYE. The CDR3 as a whole reads CASRGLAGKTYEQYF.

There are many counts of this clone. Read data end 3 residues before the CDR3 end; the end is taken from the germline J gene. The chain employs TRBV6-1 and TRBJ2-2, with D possibly TRBD1 on 6 matching bases. CDR1 is MNHNS and CDR2 is SASEGT in the germline V gene. The CDR3 sequence is 14 residues long. CDR3 region: CASSDRGSREKLFF. CDR3 bases read: TGTGCCAGCAGTGACAGGGGTTCAAGGGAAAAG.

This clone was observed at least ten times. The read halts 3 residues ahead of the CDR3 end, with the missing end drawn from the germline J gene. The chain couples TRBV30 to TRBJ2-6; D may be TRBD1 (5 bases). The ends were cut back, 4 bases at V and 3 bases at J, with 13 bases in the middle. The CDR3 has 15 residues. CDR1 and CDR2 from the germline V gene are GTSNPN and SVGIG (reference sequence). The sequenced CDR3 bases are TGTGCCTGGATTTCAAGGGGAAGTGGGGCCAACGTC. Translated: CAWISRGSGANV. The full CDR3 reads CAWISRGSGANVLTF. Full variable domain (outside the CDR3, taken from reference TRBV30 and TRBJ2-6): SQTIHQWPATLVQPVGSPLSLECTVEGTSNPNLYWYRQAAGRGLQLLFYSVGIGQISSEVPQNLSASRPQDRQFILSSKKLLLSDSGFYLCAWISRGSGANVLTFGAGSRLTVL.

About this clone itself: A read error may explain this, as a much larger clone is one base away. The read stops 3 residues short of the end of the CDR3; the missing end is completed from the germline J gene. This sample also contains other DNA sequences that code for the same CDR3. V gene TRBV5-1 combines with J gene TRBJ1-3; no clear D gene. The V end lost 4 bases, the J end lost 0 bases, and 17 bases lay between the germline ends. The CDR3 length is 17 residues. Germline assignment: CDR1 SGHRS and CDR2 YFSETQ. The sequenced part of the CDR3 DNA is TGCGCCAGCAGCCCAGGATCTTCGGCCTTCTCTGGAAACACC. Its translation is CASSPGSSAFSGNT. The whole CDR3 reads CASSPGSSAFSGNTIYF.

Ten or more counts support this clone. The missing CDR3 end, 3 residues past where the read stops, is filled in from the germline J gene. The V gene is TRBV5-1, the J gene TRBJ1-2, with 9 bases fitting TRBD1. In germline, CDR1 is SGHRS, CDR2 YFSETQ. This CDR3 is 15 amino acids long. Trimming at V came to 3 bases and at J to 2 bases, leaving 5 bases not matched to a gene. CDR3 bases read: TGCGCCAGCAGCTCCTCCGGGACAGGGAACTATGGC. This sequence encodes CASSSSGTGNYG. The complete CDR3 reads CASSSSGTGNYGYTF.